These 21 T cell receptor beta chains were all obtained from the same sample, sequenced in a study of blood T cell repertoires in COVID-19 (TCRdb year 2020). The library came from the immunoSEQ multiplex PCR assay. Sourced from immuneACCESS, this table was stored by TCRdb with only in-frame sequences that have V and J called. A share of the clones is absent; for the studies checked, an unresolved V gene accounts for under half, and the remainder has no known explanation. The sample contains fewer than 150,000 clones, 87% of them found a single time. The biggest ten clones account for 25% to 35% of the sample. Sequencing was performed on peripheral blood. Receptor source: a woman aged 70-85 years with acute or convalescent COVID-19.

For the CDR3, the DNA is TGCGCCAGCAGCTTAAACCCGGGAGACTACAATGAGCAGTTCTTC. Encoded protein: CASSLNPGDYNEQFF. The chain links TRBV5-1 to TRBJ2-1; D may be TRBD2 (6 bases). Germline lookup yields CDR1 SGHRS and CDR2 YFSETQ. The CDR3 runs to 15 residues. The V and J ends lost 2 bases and 3 bases respectively, with 12 bases between them.

This rearrangement joins TRBV10-3 to TRBJ2-5; D possibly corresponds to TRBD1 (6 bases). With 6 bases removed from V and 3 bases from J, the gap between germline ends came to 11 bases. CDR3 length: 13 amino acids. Germline lookup yields CDR1 ENHRY and CDR2 SYGVKD. As DNA, the CDR3 is TGTGCCATCAGGGACAGAGGGGAAGAGACCCAGTACTTC. Its translation: CAIRDRGEETQYF.

The chain carries TRBV12-1 and TRBJ2-7; TRBD1, the table's D call, lacks a check against the DNA. TRBV12-1 is a documented pseudogene. The CDR3 length is 15 residues. CDR3 bases: TGTGCCAGCAGCGGGGGACAGCAGCTTTACTACGAGCAGTACTTC. This encodes CASSGGQQLYYEQYF.

As DNA, the CDR3 is TGTGCCAGCCGGGTGGTCAATCAGCCCCAGCATTTT. Encoded protein: CASRVVNQPQHF. V usage is TRBV28 and J usage is TRBJ1-5; no clear D. V was pared by 8 bases and J by 3 bases, with 8 bases between. CDR1 MDHEN and CDR2 SYDVKM come from the germline V gene. The CDR3 has 12 amino acids.

The rearrangement links TRBV2 to TRBJ1-1; TRBD1 matches 7 bases. The ends lost 7 bases at V and 3 bases at J; junction bases unmatched: 5. The CDR3 totals 13 residues. Germline values: CDR1 SNHLY, CDR2 FYNNEI. The CDR3 spells CASMGQTYTEAFF. CDR3 nucleotide sequence: TGTGCCAGCATGGGACAGACCTACACTGAAGCTTTCTTT.

V usage is TRBV6-5 and J usage is TRBJ1-3; 7 nucleotides match TRBD1. The ends lost 6 bases at V and 8 bases at J; junction bases unmatched: 10. The CDR3 has 14 residues. CDR1 and CDR2 (germline): MNHEY, SVGAGI. This chain's CDR3 is CASSRDRDRDTIYF. CDR3 bases: TGTGCCAGCAGCCGAGACAGGGACCGAGACACCATATATTTT.

The chain employs TRBV27 and TRBJ1-4, with D possibly matching TRBD1 (5 bases). The CDR3 runs to 15 residues. Germline loops: CDR1 MNHEY, CDR2 SMNVEV (reference sequence). V was shortened by 5 bases and J by 8 bases, with 18 bases between the two germline ends. The CDR3 sequence is CASSTNGGRREKLFF. As DNA, the CDR3 is TGTGCCAGCAGTACCAACGGGGGACGTAGGGAAAAACTGTTTTTT.

In this sample, this clone turned up a few times. V and J are TRBV5-1 and TRBJ2-7; TRBD2 matches 11 bases. CDR1 and CDR2 from the germline V gene are SGHRS and YFSETQ. V trimming: 2 bases; J trimming: 4 bases; junction bases outside the gene matches: 5. CDR3 length: 15 residues. CDR3: CASSFLAGGPYEQYF. CDR3 coding DNA: TGCGCCAGCAGCTTCCTAGCGGGGGGACCTTACGAGCAGTACTTC.

J is TRBJ2-1 and V is TRBV9; D is perhaps TRBD1 (6 bases). This CDR3 contains 14 residues. Germline V gene data show CDR1 as SGDLS and CDR2 as YYNGEE. V lost 0 bases, J lost 10 bases, and 14 bases lay in between. The CDR3: CASSVDRVVGEQFF. CDR3 coding DNA: TGTGCCAGCAGCGTAGACAGGGTGGTAGGAGAGCAGTTCTTC. Looking up the rest from reference TRBV9 and TRBJ2-1 gives the full variable domain: DSGVTQTPKHLITATGQRVTLRCSPRSGDLSVYWYQQSLDQGLQFLIQYYNGEERAKGNILERFSAQQFPDLHSELNLSSLELGDSALYFCASSVDRVVGEQFFGPGTRLTVL.

This clone was seen once. At one of its ends the junction is not consistent with the germline gene, which may arise from a read error. This rearrangement joins TRBV3-1 (or the pseudogene TRBV3-2) to TRBJ2-4; 13 bases agree with TRBD2. The V gene's germline CDR1 is LGHDT and CDR2 YNNKEL (reference sequence). The length of the CDR3 is 14 residues. The CDR3 protein is CASSQDLLAGGANF. DNA of the CDR3: TGTGCCAGCAGCCAAGACCTACTAGCGGGGGGGGCGAACTTC.

V usage is TRBV30 and J usage is TRBJ1-4; D not resolved. Trimming cost V 3 bases and J 6 bases, with 11 bases left between them. CDR3 length: 13 amino acids. Germline loops: CDR1 GTSNPN, CDR2 SVGIG (reference sequence). CDR3 region: CAWSPFEDEKLFF. The CDR3, as DNA: TGTGCCTGGAGCCCGTTTGAGGATGAAAAACTGTTTTTT.

This clone showed up just once. V and J are TRBV7-3 and TRBJ2-3; D gene unclear. The length of the CDR3 is 15 residues. V was trimmed by 0 bases and J by 0 bases, leaving 7 bases between them. Germline lookup yields CDR1 SGHTA and CDR2 FQGTGA. The CDR3 sequence: CASSLTSGSTDTQYF. The CDR3 region has the DNA TGTGCCAGCAGCTTAACGTCTGGCAGCACAGATACGCAGTATTTT.

This chain links TRBV29-1 with TRBJ2-3; D ambiguous. V shed 8 bases and J shed 0 bases, with 6 bases lying between them. The germline V gene has CDR1 SQVTM and CDR2 ANQGSEA. The CDR3 is made up of 11 amino acids. For the CDR3, the DNA is TGCAGCACCTACAGCACAGATACGCAGTATTTT. The encoded protein is CSTYSTDTQYF.

This chain connects TRBV19 to TRBJ1-1; TRBD1 aligns across 7 bases. With 3 bases clipped from V and 3 bases from J, the junction kept 7 bases outside the gene matches. Germline CDR1 LNHDA, CDR2 SQIVND (reference sequence). The CDR3 consists of 15 residues. This chain's CDR3 is CASSIAPGQHTEAFF. CDR3 in DNA: TGTGCCAGTAGTATTGCTCCGGGACAGCACACTGAAGCTTTCTTT.

V usage is TRBV5-1 and J usage is TRBJ1-2; D is unresolved. V lost 2 bases and J 4 bases, leaving 9 bases between the germline ends. Germline V gene lookup returns CDR1 SGHRS and CDR2 YFSETQ. CDR3 length: 13 residues. The CDR3: CASSFGWLYGYTF. CDR3 nucleotide sequence: TGCGCCAGCAGCTTCGGGTGGCTCTATGGCTACACCTTC.

The genes are TRBV11-3 and TRBJ1-1, with a tentative D call TRBD1 (6 bases). This CDR3 comprises 14 residues. Germline values: CDR1 SGHNT, CDR2 YENEEA. V gave up 3 bases and J gave up 0 bases, with 8 bases separating them. As DNA, the CDR3 is TGTGCCAGCAGCTTGGACAGCATGAACACTGAAGCTTTCTTT. It encodes CASSLDSMNTEAFF. Full variable domain (remainder filled in from reference TRBV11-3 and TRBJ1-1): EAGVVQSPRYKIIEKKQPVAFWCNPISGHNTLYWYLQNLGQGPELLIRYENEEAVDDSQLPKDRFSAERLKGVDSTLKIQPAELGDSAVYLCASSLDSMNTEAFFGQGTRLTVV.

J is TRBJ1-2 and V is TRBV20-1; D ambiguous. The V end was cut by 4 bases, the J end by 5 bases, with 8 bases between. CDR1 and CDR2 from the germline V gene are DFQATT and SNEGSKA (reference sequence). This CDR3 spans 11 amino acids. CDR3 sequence reads: CSATGGYGYTF. In DNA, the CDR3 is TGCAGTGCTACGGGAGGGTATGGCTACACCTTC.

This clone was observed a few times. The J gene is TRBJ2-5, the V gene TRBV19, with 8 nucleotides matching TRBD1. Trimming at V came to 2 bases and at J to 2 bases, leaving 10 bases not matched to a gene. Germline CDR1 is LNHDA and CDR2 is SQIVND (reference sequence). The CDR3 loop spans 17 amino acids. Here the CDR3 reads CASSIRELQGAQETQYF. The CDR3 DNA reads as TGTGCCAGTAGTATAAGGGAACTTCAGGGGGCACAAGAGACCCAGTACTTC. The variable domain in full, with the rest retrieved from reference TRBV19 and TRBJ2-5, is DGGITQSPKYLFRKEGQNVTLSCEQNLNHDAMYWYRQDPGQGLRLIYYSQIVNDFQKGDIAEGYSVSREKKESFPLTVTSAQKNPTAFYLCASSIRELQGAQETQYFGPGTRLLVL.

This clone was counted only a few times. V usage is TRBV7-9 and J usage is TRBJ1-1; 7 bases fit TRBD1. The CDR3 runs 11 residues. Trimming cost V 4 bases and J 11 bases; bases outside gene matches: 4. The germline V gene encodes CDR1 SEHNR and CDR2 FQNEAQ (reference sequence). Here the CDR3 DNA reads TGTGCCAGCAGCTCAGACAGGGAGGCTTTCTTT. Amino acid sequence: CASSSDREAFF.

This rearrangement joins TRBV7-6 to TRBJ1-5; 7 bases map to TRBD1. J was trimmed by 5 bases and V by 2 bases; bases with no gene match: 9. The CDR3 length is 16 residues. Per the germline V gene, CDR1 is SGHVS and CDR2 is FNYEAQ. CDR3 DNA sequence: TGTGCCAGCAGCTTATTCGGGACAGCCAACGATCAGCCCCAGCATTTT. Translation gives CASSLFGTANDQPQHF.

The J gene is TRBJ1-1, the V gene TRBV3-1 (or the pseudogene TRBV3-2), with 7 bases identical to TRBD1. CDR1 and CDR2 (germline): LGHDT, YNNKEL (reference sequence). This CDR3 comprises 14 residues. Germline trimming cut 4 bases from V and 9 bases from J; bases unmatched to any gene: 11. CDR3 residues: CASSPYRQGRQAFF. CDR3 in DNA: TGTGCCAGCAGCCCGTACCGACAGGGACGGCAAGCTTTCTTT.